These 14 T cell receptor beta chains were all obtained from the same sample, sequenced in a study of blood T cell repertoires in COVID-19. Repertoires were generated with immunoSEQ multiplex PCR, while TCRdb's copy carries only in-frame clones and drops some. In the table there are about 140,000 clones, roughly four fifths of which are singletons. The material sequenced was peripheral blood. The receptors originated from a human donor in a cohort sampled during active COVID-19.

The V and J genes are TRBV6-2 or TRBV6-3 and TRBJ2-3; TRBD2 matches at 11 bases. Germline V gene data show CDR1 as MNHEY and CDR2 as SVGEGT. This CDR3 is built from 17 residues. Trimming cost V 2 bases and J 4 bases; bases outside gene matches: 8. The CDR3 protein is CASSYLTSGSIADTQYF. The CDR3 DNA reads as TGTGCCAGCAGTTACCTTACTAGCGGGAGTATTGCAGATACGCAGTATTTT.

The chain is built from TRBV30 and TRBJ1-1; D gene uncertain. Trimming took off 3 bases at V and 5 bases at J, with 13 bases between the two ends. Germline lookup yields CDR1 GTSNPN and CDR2 SVGIG (reference sequence). The CDR3 sequence is 13 residues long. The DNA of the CDR3 is TGTGCCTGGAGCGTCTTCGCGGGGACTGAAGCTTTCTTT. Protein: CAWSVFAGTEAFF.

The chain couples TRBV2 to TRBJ2-1; D might be TRBD1 (6 bases). Deletions cut 9 bases from V and 5 bases from J, with 20 bases between. This CDR3 spans 15 amino acids. Germline assignment: CDR1 SNHLY and CDR2 FYNNEI. CDR3 nucleotides: TGTGCCAGTCTTCGGGACACCCAAAGGGACAATGAGCAGTTCTTC. This sequence encodes CASLRDTQRDNEQFF.

This rearrangement joins TRBV19 to TRBJ2-6; TRBD1 aligns across 8 bases. This CDR3 comprises 15 residues. J gave up 4 bases and V 5 bases, and 4 bases lay outside the gene matches. Looked up from germline, CDR1 is LNHDA and CDR2 is SQIVND (reference sequence). The CDR3 loop reads CASSPGGSGANVLTF. The CDR3, as DNA: TGTGCCAGTAGTCCAGGGGGCTCCGGGGCCAACGTCCTGACTTTC.

The rearrangement links TRBV6-2 or TRBV6-3 to TRBJ1-4; D gene unclear. CDR1 and CDR2 (germline): MNHEY, SVGEGT. The CDR3 extends over 14 amino acids. V dropped 5 bases and J dropped 5 bases, with 12 bases sitting between them. CDR3 DNA: TGTGCCAGCAGTGCCCCAGGCTTGAATGAAAAACTGTTTTTT. Protein product: CASSAPGLNEKLFF.

The V and J genes are TRBV25-1 and TRBJ2-2; D is unclear. V was shortened by 7 bases and J by 2 bases, with 17 bases between the two germline ends. CDR1 and CDR2 (germline): MGHDK, SYGVNS. This CDR3 has 16 residues. In DNA, the CDR3 is TGTGCCAGCAAGAAAAAGCGCATAGGCAACACCGGGGAGCTGTTTTTT. Translating it yields CASKKKRIGNTGELFF.

As DNA, the CDR3 is TGTGCCAGCAGCCCCACGGGTGATACGCAGTATTTT. It translates to CASSPTGDTQYF. The rearrangement joins TRBV5-6 to TRBJ2-3; unclear D gene. Trimming cost V 4 bases and J 6 bases, with 9 bases left between them. The CDR3 has 12 amino acids. The V gene's germline CDR1 is SGHDT and CDR2 YYEEEE.

The chain combines TRBV7-8 with TRBJ2-1; D perhaps matches TRBD1 (5 bases). CDR3 size: 13 residues. V dropped 9 bases and J dropped 9 bases, with 18 bases sitting between them. Germline CDR1 reads SGHVS; CDR2 reads FQNEAQ. The chain's CDR3 is CASSLGRNSEQFF. The CDR3 DNA reads TGTGCCAGTTCCCTGGGGCGGAACAGTGAGCAGTTCTTC.

V is TRBV5-1 and J is TRBJ1-5; D is unresolved. There are 16 residues in the CDR3. The V end lost 0 bases, the J end lost 3 bases, and 13 bases lay between the germline ends. CDR1 is SGHRS and CDR2 is YFSETQ in the germline V gene. This CDR3 reads CASSLAPVDNNQPQHF. The DNA for the CDR3 is TGCGCCAGCAGCTTGGCCCCAGTCGATAACAATCAGCCCCAGCATTTT.

J is TRBJ2-7 and V is TRBV3-1 (or the pseudogene TRBV3-2), with D tentatively TRBD1 (7 bases). CDR3 length: 14 amino acids. Germline V gene lookup returns CDR1 LGHDT and CDR2 YNNKEL (reference sequence). Trimming took off 1 base at V and 2 bases at J, with 9 bases between the two ends. In DNA form, the CDR3 reads TGTGCCAGCAGCCAAGGCAGGGGGGCCTACGAGCAGTACTTC. Its protein product is CASSQGRGAYEQYF.

The chain employs TRBV13 and TRBJ2-1; no definite D call. Per germline, CDR1 PRHDT and CDR2 FYEKMQ (reference sequence). The CDR3 totals 13 residues. V was shortened by 5 bases and J by 9 bases, with 14 bases between the two germline ends. CDR3 sequence reads: CASSRNPSSEQFF. The CDR3 coding sequence is TGTGCCAGCAGCAGAAACCCTAGTTCTGAGCAGTTCTTC.

The rearrangement joins TRBV6-5 to TRBJ1-1, with D possibly matching TRBD1 (6 bases). This CDR3 contains 13 residues. Per the germline V gene, CDR1 is MNHEY and CDR2 is SVGAGI. Between the trimmed V and J ends, which lost 4 bases and 5 bases, there was a span of 11 bases. The CDR3 region has the DNA TGTGCCAGCAGTTCCACAGGGCCGACTGAAGCTTTCTTT. This encodes CASSSTGPTEAFF.

The chain employs TRBV5-4 and TRBJ2-3; 13 bases align to TRBD2. The germline CDR1 and CDR2 sequences are SGHNT and YYREEE (reference sequence). The CDR3 covers 16 residues. Unmatched junction bases numbered 2, after V lost 4 bases and J lost 0 bases. The CDR3 nucleotides read TGTGCCAGCAGCCCGGGACTAGCGGGGAGCACAGATACGCAGTATTTT. It yields the protein CASSPGLAGSTDTQYF.

V gene TRBV18 combines with J gene TRBJ2-7; 8 nucleotides agree with TRBD2. CDR3 length equals 15 residues. Losses at the gene ends were 6 bases for V and 2 bases for J; bases not matched to a gene: 9. Germline V gene data show CDR1 as KGHSH and CDR2 as LQKENI. The CDR3, as DNA: TGTGCCAGCTCGTCCTCGGGGGGGAGCGCCTACGAGCAGTACTTC. This codes for CASSSSGGSAYEQYF.